These T cell receptor beta chains were read from a single sample in a study of graft-versus-host responses after intestinal transplantation. The data were produced by immunoSEQ multiplex PCR, yet TCRdb's version contains in-frame clones alone and is incomplete. The sample lists more than 9,500 clones, 90% to 95% occurring once. Here the sequenced sample was PBMCs, taken 105 days after intestinal transplantation. Receptor source: a human patient who received an intestinal transplant, so some T cells may come from the graft donor. CDR3s leave out the opening cysteine and the closing phenylalanine or tryptophan.

J gene: TRBJ2-3
V gene: TRBV2
CDR3 protein: ASSEAGRSSTDTQY

J gene: TRBJ1-4
V gene: TRBV19
CDR3 protein: ASSGATNEKLF

J gene: TRBJ2-3
V gene: TRBV6-5
CDR3 protein: ASSSWARDTQY

J gene: TRBJ2-1
V gene: TRBV6-6
CDR3 protein: ASSYSLDSLFDEQF

J gene: TRBJ2-2
V gene: TRBV11-1
CDR3 protein: ASSLQGGLATGELF

J gene: TRBJ2-2
V gene: TRBV19
CDR3 protein: ATHRVGANTGELF

J gene: TRBJ2-5
V gene: TRBV9
CDR3 protein: ASSVDSGVEQETQY

J gene: TRBJ2-2
V gene: TRBV28
CDR3 protein: ASTLSGGGELF

J gene: TRBJ1-2
V gene: TRBV27
CDR3 protein: ASSSVSEYGYT

J gene: TRBJ1-4
V gene: TRBV19
CDR3 protein: ASSRTLGATNEKLF

J gene: TRBJ2-7
V gene: TRBV27
CDR3 protein: ASSFYGPLEQY

J gene: TRBJ1-2
V gene: TRBV29-1
CDR3 protein: SVASGAVVNYGYT

J gene: TRBJ2-1
V gene: TRBV5-1
CDR3 protein: ASSLVPSGRADYNEQF

J gene: TRBJ2-2
V gene: TRBV15
CDR3 protein: ASGLAGPANTGELF

J gene: TRBJ1-5
V gene: TRBV6-5
CDR3 protein: ASSPQGQQPQH

J gene: TRBJ2-3
V gene: TRBV18
CDR3 protein: ASSSRQGSTDTQY

J gene: TRBJ2-3
V gene: TRBV25-1
CDR3 protein: AISTGAGKIELTDTQY

J gene: TRBJ1-1
V gene: TRBV2
CDR3 protein: AASRGSSTEAF

J gene: TRBJ2-3
V gene: TRBV7-9
CDR3 protein: ASSLAGLANTDTQY

J gene: TRBJ1-2
V gene: TRBV18
CDR3 protein: ASSPDKASNYGYT

J gene: TRBJ1-1
V gene: TRBV7-9
CDR3 protein: ASSTERVSEAF

J gene: TRBJ1-1
V gene: TRBV5-6
CDR3 protein: ASSLGREGTEAF